This T cell receptor beta chain is drawn from a study of cytomegalovirus exposure and HLA in healthy donors. Study observations and caveats: About 90% or about 30% of the time was how often most TCR beta V segments were productive, according to an earlier analysis.

V lost 5 bases to trimming and J lost 3 bases, with 14 bases between them. The CDR3 totals 16 residues. Germline values: CDR1 MNHEY, CDR2 SMNVEV (reference sequence). 13 Jbeta primers and 60 Vbeta primers were used for the PCR. The method was immunoSEQ multiplex PCR; TCRdb's version includes in-frame clones alone and lacks a portion of them. The repertoire table contains around 77,000 clones. A remark on this clone: Its antigen is not identified.

Donors likely had unrecorded immune exposures despite being nominally healthy when sampled. The sequenced material came from PBMCs. This clonotype was sampled from a man between 45 and 60 years old in good health and CMV-seropositive. The chain joins TRBV27 to TRBJ1-6; D unresolved. The CDR3 protein is CASSGRLQFYNSPLHF. CDR3 DNA sequence: TGTGCCAGCAGTGGGCGCCTACAATTCTATAATTCACCCCTCCACTTT.